This T cell receptor beta chain was identified in a study of human T cells and chemical hapten exposure. Germline values: CDR1 SGDLS, CDR2 YYNGEE. The trim removed 5 bases at V and 5 bases at J, leaving 7 bases unmatched. The CDR3 totals 15 residues. This clonotype was observed a handful of times. The time point is: patch test 3, about 24 weeks after DPC sensitization. Regarding treatment: therapeutic diphenylcyclopropenone sensitization with weekly scalp DPC. TCRdb re-derived calls from the RACE reads in MiXCR, one entry per CDR3 protein. The sample consists of tens of thousands of distinct CDR3 sequences, 13% of them appearing once.

Sequenced material: whole blood, taken in connection with sensitization to the hapten diphenylcyclopropenone (DPC). The V and J genes are TRBV9 and TRBJ2-5, with 12 bases aligning to TRBD2. This sequence originates from a woman between 45 and 65 years old with alopecia areata. Some clones in this sample may be carry-over from other donors' samples. The CDR3 DNA reads as TGTGCCAGCAGTGTGACTAGCGGGAGAGGGGAGACCCAGTACTTC. This gives the protein CASSVTSGRGETQYF.